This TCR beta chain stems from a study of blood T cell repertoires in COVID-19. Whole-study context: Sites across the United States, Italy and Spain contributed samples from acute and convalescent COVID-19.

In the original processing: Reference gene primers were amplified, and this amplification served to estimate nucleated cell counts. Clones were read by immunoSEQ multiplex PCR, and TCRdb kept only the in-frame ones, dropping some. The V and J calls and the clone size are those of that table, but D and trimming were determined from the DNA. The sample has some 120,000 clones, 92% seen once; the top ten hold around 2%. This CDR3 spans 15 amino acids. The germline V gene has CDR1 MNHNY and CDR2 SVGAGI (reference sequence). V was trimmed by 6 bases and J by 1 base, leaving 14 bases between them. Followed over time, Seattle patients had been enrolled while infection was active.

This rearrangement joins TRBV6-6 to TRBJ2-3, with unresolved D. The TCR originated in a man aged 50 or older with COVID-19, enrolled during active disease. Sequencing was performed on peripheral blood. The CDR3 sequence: CASRSGSRGTDTQYF. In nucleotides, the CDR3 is TGTGCCAGCAGATCCGGTTCTCGAGGCACAGATACGCAGTATTTT.